This TCR beta chain was documented in a study of preoperative IRX-2 immunotherapy in early breast cancer. Method: immunoSEQ multiplex PCR; TCRdb's copy keeps in-frame clones and lacks some. This table has 25,000 to 35,000 clones, 82% appearing once. Germline CDR1 reads KGHSH; CDR2 reads LQKENI. The germline V and J ends were trimmed by 3 bases and 4 bases, with 19 bases remaining between them. The CDR3 consists of 16 residues. Stated treatment: preoperative locoregional IRX-2 cytokine immunotherapy. Samples came from a phase Ib trial of preoperative locoregional IRX-2 cytokine immunotherapy. The sequence was collected from a human donor with breast cancer. The sample was collected from a patient treated with IRX-2 immunotherapy. V usage is TRBV18 and J usage is TRBJ2-7; a weak D match, TRBD1 (6 bases). The CDR3 DNA sequence: TGTGCCAGCTCACCCTCTGGGGGCGCGAGTGGTTACGAGCAGTACTTC. Encoded protein: CASSPSGGASGYEQYF.